These 26 T cell receptor beta chains were sequenced from one sample in a study of T cells in Graves' hyperthyroidism and ophthalmopathy (dated by TCRdb to the late 2010s). Library construction relied on multiplex PCR. Sequencing was performed on an Illumina HiSeq 2000. The TCR beta CDR3 regions were amplified from RNA transcripts. The first round of RT-PCR for the TCR CDR3 was performed with the HTBI primer set and the Qiagen OneStep RT-PCR kit. Clones were called with MiXCR by TCRdb after fastp trimmed the public reads at Q25, and only in-frame beta chains were retained. CDR3 protein sequences are deduplicated, and each keeps its most common genes and DNA. The sample profile shows roughly 380,000 distinct CDR3 sequences; 14% of them were found once. In total, the top ten clones hold about 10% of the sample. The sample consisted of blood. These receptors all stem from a woman aged 60-75 years with Graves' hyperthyroidism.

This clonotype was detected only a few times. The chain carries TRBV6-1 and TRBJ2-7; D possibly corresponds to TRBD1 (6 bases). The CDR3 runs 14 residues. Germline V gene sequence: CDR1 MNHNS, CDR2 SASEGT. The V gene lost 6 bases and the J gene lost 2 bases, with 14 bases spanning the gap. CDR3 DNA: TGTGCCAGCAGCCGCCGGGACACTACCTACGAGCAGTACTTC. This gives the protein CASSRRDTTYEQYF.

This clonotype was detected a few times. The V call is TRBV12-3 or TRBV12-4, the J call TRBJ2-5; 12 bases are shared with TRBD2. With V trimmed by 3 bases and J by 5 bases, 13 bases remained unmatched. This CDR3 comprises 18 residues. The chain's CDR3 is CASSLTLGLAGLRETQYF. The DNA for the CDR3 is TGTGCCAGCAGTTTGACACTGGGACTAGCGGGCCTCAGGGAGACCCAGTACTTC.

This clonotype has at least ten counts. The V gene is TRBV28, the J gene TRBJ2-7, with D maybe TRBD1 (6 bases). Deletions cut 2 bases from V and 5 bases from J, with 13 bases between. Germline V CDR1 and CDR2: MDHEN, SYDVKM. There are 14 residues in the CDR3. The CDR3 DNA reads TGTGCCAGCAGTTTACCGGGACATCAGAACGAGCAGTACTTC. As protein: CASSLPGHQNEQYF.

Ten or more counts support this clonotype. This CDR3 is CASSMDRTYEQYF. The DNA for the CDR3 is TGTGCCAGTAGTATGGACAGGACCTACGAGCAGTACTTC. J is TRBJ2-7 and V is TRBV19, with TRBD1 matching over 7 bases. Germline assignment: CDR1 LNHDA and CDR2 SQIVND (reference sequence). Trimming cost V 3 bases and J 2 bases; bases outside gene matches: 1. The CDR3 runs 13 residues.

This clonotype was recorded many times. This chain joins TRBV3-1 and TRBJ2-7; 7 positions agree with TRBD1. The CDR3 has 15 amino acids. V lost 3 bases and J lost 2; bases outside the gene matches: 7. Per the germline V gene, CDR1 is LGHDT and CDR2 is YNNKEL (reference sequence). DNA of the CDR3: TGTGCCAGCAGCCAGAATACCGGGACAGCCTACGAGCAGTACTTC. Amino acid sequence: CASSQNTGTAYEQYF.

Notes on this clonotype: A much larger clone lies one base from this, so it may be a read error. The chain uses TRBV30 and TRBJ2-3, with a tentative D call TRBD1 (5 bases). CDR1 is GTSNPN and CDR2 is SVGIG in the germline V gene (reference sequence). The CDR3 is 16 residues long. This CDR3 is CAWSVPVTGFTGTQYF. CDR3 bases: TGTGCCTGGAGTGTACCCGTGACTGGGTTCACAGGTACGCAGTATTTT.

This clonotype was seen ten or more times. The chain joins TRBV29-1 to TRBJ2-7, with 7 bases identical to TRBD1. This CDR3 has 15 residues. The trim removed 5 bases at V and 0 bases at J, leaving 10 bases unmatched. Germline values: CDR1 SQVTM, CDR2 ANQGSEA. CDR3 sequence (DNA): TGCAGCGTTACGCCGGGACAGTCGAGCTCCTACGAGCAGTACTTC. Its translation: CSVTPGQSSSYEQYF.

The CDR3: CASSWTGGGQETQYF. The DNA of the CDR3 is TGTGCCAGCAGTTGGACAGGGGGAGGACAAGAGACCCAGTACTTC. The V and J genes are TRBV6-5 and TRBJ2-5, with 10 bases fitting TRBD1. V shed 4 bases, J shed 2 bases, and the junction held 4 bases outside the gene matches. Germline CDR1 and CDR2: MNHEY and SVGAGI. CDR3 length equals 15 residues.

The J gene is TRBJ1-4, the V gene TRBV5-1, with D possibly matching TRBD1 (5 bases). The germline V gene encodes CDR1 SGHRS and CDR2 YFSETQ. The germline V and J ends were trimmed by 4 bases and 7 bases, with 20 bases remaining between them. The CDR3 has 16 residues. CDR3 in DNA: TGCGCCAGCAGCCGGGAGGGGCAGGGAGAAGGTGAAAAACTGTTTTTT. This translates into CASSREGQGEGEKLFF.

This clonotype was seen repeatedly, ten times or more. The chain recombines TRBV24-1 with TRBJ1-1; D gene unclear. Deletions cut 9 bases from V and 5 bases from J, with 21 bases between. The germline CDR1 and CDR2 sequences are KGHDR and SFDVKD. This CDR3 spans 15 amino acids. CDR3 DNA: TGTGCCACCCCCCGGGCATCCGGCCCCTTGACTGAAGCTTTCTTT. It specifies CATPRASGPLTEAFF.

The chain has TRBV5-1 and TRBJ1-1; 7 bases agree with TRBD1. Germline V lookup: CDR1 SGHRS, CDR2 YFSETQ. V was pared by 4 bases and J by 1 base, with 7 bases of the junction left unmatched. The CDR3 sequence is 15 residues long. CDR3 in DNA: TGCGCCAGCAGCCGAGGGGGCAGCGCGAACACTGAAGCTTTCTTT. This translates into CASSRGGSANTEAFF.

Comments on this clonotype: One base away lies a much larger clone, so this may be a sequencing read error. The chain is built from TRBV20-1 and TRBJ1-2, with D maybe TRBD1 (6 bases). The CDR3 runs to 11 residues. Trimming left V 7 bases short and J 8 bases short, with 14 bases between. Germline V gives CDR1 DFQATT, CDR2 SNEGSKA (reference sequence). Here the CDR3 reads CSVPRGSGYTF. Here the CDR3 DNA reads TGCAGTGTCCCGAGGGGGAGCGGCTACACCTTC.

The chain employs TRBV27 and TRBJ1-1; tentative D call: TRBD1 (5 bases). The CDR3 is 14 residues long. With 7 bases removed from V and 1 base from J, the gap between germline ends came to 13 bases. The V gene's germline CDR1 is MNHEY and CDR2 SMNVEV (reference sequence). CDR3 region: CASNSLGENTEAFF. The CDR3 DNA reads TGTGCCAGCAATTCATTAGGGGAGAACACTGAAGCTTTCTTT.

V gene TRBV3-1 combines with J gene TRBJ2-5, with D possibly matching TRBD2 (5 bases). Germline assignment: CDR1 LGHDT and CDR2 YNNKEL (reference sequence). The CDR3 spans 13 residues. V was cut by 2 bases and J by 5 bases, with 9 bases left in between. The CDR3 protein is CASSQPGEETQYF. CDR3 in DNA: TGTGCCAGCAGCCAACCCGGGGAGGAGACCCAGTACTTC.

The chain has TRBV6-1 and TRBJ1-4; D remains ambiguous. Germline V gene sequence: CDR1 MNHNS, CDR2 SASEGT. The V end was cut by 6 bases, the J end by 3 bases, with 5 bases between. CDR3 length: 12 amino acids. For the CDR3, the DNA is TGTGCCAGCAGGGCTCCTAATGAAAAACTGTTTTTT. It encodes CASRAPNEKLFF.

This clonotype was counted ten times or more. The J gene is TRBJ1-4, the V gene TRBV2, with 7 bases fitting TRBD1. Germline CDR1 SNHLY, CDR2 FYNNEI. After removal of 11 bases from V and 8 bases from J, the junction contained 11 bases not matched to a gene. CDR3 length: 13 amino acids. The CDR3 reads CAGRTGWMEKLFF. In DNA form, the CDR3 reads TGTGCCGGCCGGACAGGCTGGATGGAAAAACTGTTTTTT.

This clonotype was seen only a few times. The chain is built from TRBV7-2 and TRBJ2-3, with D possibly being TRBD2 (6 bases). This CDR3 has 15 residues. CDR1 SGHTA and CDR2 FQGNSA come from the germline V gene. V was pared by 4 bases and J by 0 bases, with 11 bases between. CDR3 sequence (DNA): TGTGCCAGCAGCTCGCCAGCGGGCAGCACAGATACGCAGTATTTT. This encodes CASSSPAGSTDTQYF.

In this sample, this clonotype turned up a few times. The genes are TRBV19 and TRBJ1-2; 11 positions agree with TRBD1. V lost 5 bases, J lost 4 bases, and 12 bases stayed unmatched. Germline-derived CDR1 and CDR2 are LNHDA and SQIVND (reference sequence). The CDR3 covers 17 residues. The CDR3 sequence is CASSPRTGGLRSYGYTF. DNA of the CDR3: TGTGCCAGTAGTCCCAGGACAGGGGGCTTAAGAAGCTATGGCTACACCTTC.

There are many counts of this clonotype. The J gene is TRBJ1-1, the V gene TRBV3-1; TRBD1 is a possible D gene (6 bases). Germline assignment: CDR1 LGHDT and CDR2 YNNKEL (reference sequence). The CDR3 has 13 residues. Trimming took 1 base from V and 7 from J, leaving 10 bases between them. The CDR3 loop reads CASSQAGGGEAFF. The CDR3 DNA reads TGTGCCAGCAGCCAAGCAGGAGGGGGTGAAGCTTTCTTT.

This chain connects TRBV24-1 to TRBJ2-1, with D tentatively TRBD1 or TRBD2 (6 bases each). The germline V and J ends were trimmed by 10 bases and 5 bases, with 17 bases remaining between them. Germline CDR1 and CDR2: KGHDR and SFDVKD. The CDR3 contains 14 residues. CDR3 nucleotides: TGTGCCACTCAACAGGGACTTACCAACAATGAGCAGTTCTTC. Amino acid sequence: CATQQGLTNNEQFF.

This clonotype was observed many times. The genes are TRBV19 and TRBJ1-5, with 12 nucleotides matching TRBD1. Germline CDR1 LNHDA, CDR2 SQIVND (reference sequence). V trimming: 5 bases; J trimming: 0 bases; junction bases outside the gene matches: 14. This CDR3 spans 20 amino acids. The CDR3 coding sequence is TGTGCCAGTAGTCTCTTATCCGGGACAGGGGGCCTTTATAGCAATCAGCCCCAGCATTTT. As protein: CASSLLSGTGGLYSNQPQHF.

In this sample, this clonotype turned up many times. The chain joins TRBV7-3 to TRBJ2-7; possible D gene TRBD2, 5 bases. The CDR3 runs to 15 residues. Trimming pared 5 bases from V and 2 bases from J, leaving 16 bases between. Germline CDR1 reads SGHTA; CDR2 reads FQGTGA. CDR3 in amino acids: CASSIGGGLAYEQYF. In nucleotides, the CDR3 is TGTGCCAGCAGCATCGGAGGAGGTCTCGCCTACGAGCAGTACTTC.

V usage is TRBV18 and J usage is TRBJ2-7, with TRBD1 identical over 7 bases. Germline V gene lookup returns CDR1 KGHSH and CDR2 LQKENI. The CDR3 extends over 13 amino acids. With 2 bases clipped from V and 7 bases from J, the junction kept 5 bases outside the gene matches. CDR3 coding DNA: TGTGCCAGCTCACCAGAGGGGGCGCAGGAGCAGTACTTC. Translated, it gives CASSPEGAQEQYF. The full variable domain, with the rest looked up from reference TRBV18 and TRBJ2-7, is NAGVMQNPRHLVRRRGQEARLRCSPMKGHSHVYWYRQLPEEGLKFMVYLQKENIIDESGMPKERFSAEFPKEGPSILRIQQVVRGDSAAYFCASSPEGAQEQYFGPGTRLTVT.

This clonotype appeared many times. This rearrangement joins TRBV20-1 to TRBJ1-1; no firm D call. The CDR3 sequence is 16 residues long. Trimming took off 3 bases at V and 1 base at J, with 18 bases between the two ends. Germline V gene lookup returns CDR1 DFQATT and CDR2 SNEGSKA (reference sequence). CDR3 protein: CSASLSSWGRNTEAFF. Written as DNA, the CDR3 is TGCAGTGCTAGCTTGAGTTCGTGGGGAAGGAACACTGAAGCTTTCTTT.

This clonotype was counted ten times or more. V is TRBV24-1 and J is TRBJ2-5; D is unresolved. Germline V gene sequence: CDR1 KGHDR, CDR2 SFDVKD. V lost 9 bases, J lost 1 base, and 23 bases lay in between. The CDR3 runs to 17 residues. CDR3 loop: CATSRKGLLWTQETQYF. The CDR3 DNA follows: TGTGCCACCTCTAGGAAAGGGTTACTCTGGACCCAAGAGACCCAGTACTTC.

The table lists this clonotype with many counts. V and J are TRBV2 and TRBJ1-2, with D possibly matching TRBD1 (5 bases). V dropped 8 bases and J dropped 0 bases, with 19 bases sitting between them. The CDR3 totals 16 residues. Germline CDR1 is SNHLY and CDR2 is FYNNEI. The CDR3 nucleotides read TGTGCCAGCGGGGCCTCGGGCAGGCTCACTAACTATGGCTACACCTTC. This encodes CASGASGRLTNYGYTF.